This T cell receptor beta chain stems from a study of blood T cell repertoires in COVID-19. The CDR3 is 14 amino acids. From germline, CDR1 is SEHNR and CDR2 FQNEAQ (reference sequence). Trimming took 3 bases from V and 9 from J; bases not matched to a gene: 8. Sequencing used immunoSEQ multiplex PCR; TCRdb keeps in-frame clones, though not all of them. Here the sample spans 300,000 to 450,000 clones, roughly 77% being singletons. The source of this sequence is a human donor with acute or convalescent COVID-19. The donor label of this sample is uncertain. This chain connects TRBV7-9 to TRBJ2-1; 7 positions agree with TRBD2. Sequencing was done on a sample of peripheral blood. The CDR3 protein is CASSFHGRNGEQFF. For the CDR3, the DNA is TGTGCCAGCAGCTTCCACGGGAGGAATGGTGAGCAGTTCTTC.